These T cell receptor beta chains were read from a single sample in a study of cytomegalovirus exposure and HLA in healthy donors. The assay was immunoSEQ multiplex PCR, and TCRdb's table has in-frame clones only and misses some. The data show 40,000 to 45,000 clones, with approximately 86% seen just once and 6.5% to 9.5% held by the top ten. Material: PBMCs. Every receptor here comes from a woman aged 40 to 50 in good health and CMV-seropositive. Both conserved end residues are part of each CDR3. A D gene is named only where the DNA matches it firmly. A row's size may be missing; if present it is once, few, many or a size class.

D gene: .
J gene: TRBJ1-2
clone size: once
V gene: TRBV2
CDR3 DNA: TGTGCCAGCACGTGGAGCAGGGTGTCAGATGGCTACACCTTC
CDR3 protein: CASTWSRVSDGYTF

D gene: .
J gene: TRBJ1-1
clone size: .
V gene: TRBV7-9
CDR3 DNA: TGTTCCAGCAGCCGATCAAACAGCAAAAGTTGGACTGAAGCTTTCTTT
CDR3 protein: CSSSRSNSKSWTEAFF

D gene: .
J gene: TRBJ2-2
clone size: .
V gene: TRBV4-1
CDR3 DNA: TGCGCCAGCAGCCAAGATCCGGGCGGGGAGCTGTTTTTT
CDR3 protein: CASSQDPGGELFF

D gene: TRBD1
J gene: TRBJ1-5
clone size: .
V gene: TRBV7-8
CDR3 DNA: TGTGCCAGCAGCAGCGGGACAGGGGAGGGTCAGCCCCAGCATTTT
CDR3 protein: CASSSGTGEGQPQHF

D gene: TRBD1
J gene: TRBJ2-5
clone size: .
V gene: TRBV6-5
CDR3 DNA: TGTGCCAGCAGTTACACCACAGGGGGGGAGACCCAGTACTTC
CDR3 protein: CASSYTTGGETQYF

D gene: TRBD2
J gene: TRBJ2-2
clone size: once
V gene: TRBV19
CDR3 DNA: TGTGCCAGTACCATTAGGGAGGGGAACACCGGGGAGCTGTTTTTT
CDR3 protein: CASTIREGNTGELFF

D gene: TRBD1
J gene: TRBJ2-7
clone size: .
V gene: TRBV19
CDR3 DNA: TGTGCCAGTAGTCCCGGGACAGGGTCGTACGAGCAGTACTTC
CDR3 protein: CASSPGTGSYEQYF

D gene: .
J gene: TRBJ1-1
clone size: .
V gene: TRBV5-6
CDR3 DNA: TGTGCCAGCAGCCATCCAAGTGGGAGAGTGGCTGAAGCTTTCTTT
CDR3 protein: CASSHPSGRVAEAFF

D gene: TRBD1
J gene: TRBJ2-5
clone size: .
V gene: TRBV14
CDR3 DNA: TGTGCCAGCAGCCAAGAAAGGGACAGGAGGCAAGAGACCCAGTACTTC
CDR3 protein: CASSQERDRRQETQYF

D gene: TRBD2
J gene: TRBJ2-5
clone size: .
V gene: TRBV11-2
CDR3 DNA: TGTGCCAGCAGCTTAGATGTGGGGTGGGAGCGGGGGGGTGAGACCCAGTACTTC
CDR3 protein: CASSLDVGWERGGETQYF

D gene: .
J gene: TRBJ1-1
clone size: .
V gene: TRBV7-2
CDR3 DNA: TGTGCCAGCAGCTTAGTGCATGGGCTGAACACTGAAGCTTTCTTT
CDR3 protein: CASSLVHGLNTEAFF

D gene: TRBD2
J gene: TRBJ2-1
clone size: .
V gene: TRBV11-3
CDR3 DNA: TGTGCCAGCAGCTTATCGGGCGGGAGTGTGGAGCAGTTCTTC
CDR3 protein: CASSLSGGSVEQFF

D gene: TRBD2
J gene: TRBJ2-1
clone size: .
V gene: TRBV27
CDR3 DNA: TGTGCCAGCAGCATTTGGCGGGGGGGTGTCGGCAATGAGCAGTTCTTC
CDR3 protein: CASSIWRGGVGNEQFF

D gene: .
J gene: TRBJ1-5
clone size: .
V gene: TRBV21-1
CDR3 DNA: TGTGCCAGCAGCAAAGGGAGGGGGTCCCGGGACAGGTCGTGCAATCAGCCCCAGCATTTT
CDR3 protein: CASSKGRGSRDRSCNQPQHF

D gene: TRBD1
J gene: TRBJ2-5
clone size: .
V gene: TRBV9
CDR3 DNA: TGTGCCAGCAGCGTAGGGGACAGCCAAGAGACCCAGTACTTC
CDR3 protein: CASSVGDSQETQYF